This T cell receptor (beta chain) was retrieved from a study of T-cell memory formation after mild COVID-19. The overall study: TCR clusters were mostly confined to one donor each.

MiXCR, run by TCRdb on the 5' RACE reads, gives a single entry per CDR3 protein. Among around 47,000 distinct CDR3 sequences, nearly 9.5% were seen once, and the ten largest hold roughly 12%. The CDR3 spans 15 residues. Trimming cost V 5 bases and J 3 bases; bases outside gene matches: 7. Germline-derived CDR1 and CDR2 are SEHNR and FQNEAQ (reference sequence). Regarding the study as a whole: Some clones that responded were present in memory (sampled pre-infection), which suggests cross-reactive memory joined. Contracting clones localized mainly to CM and EM when CD4+ and mainly to EMRA when CD8+.

This clonotype was counted between two and nine times. Its target is not known. The clonotype originates from an adult woman who had mild COVID-19 (a few samples of this study predate the infection). Cell type and time point are not known. This chain joins TRBV7-9 and TRBJ1-2; 9 bases match TRBD1. The sample comprised PBMCs or a T cell subset sorted from them (not recorded which). DNA for the CDR3: TGTGCCAGCAGCCTCCCGCGGACAGGGGACTATGGCTACACCTTC. Its translation is CASSLPRTGDYGYTF.